The clone carrying this TCR beta chain was seen at least ten times. What it recognizes is unknown. V was clipped by 2 bases and J by 6 bases, with 12 bases between them. The CDR3 runs 14 residues. The germline V gene has CDR1 MNHEY and CDR2 SMNVEV (reference sequence). This entry is derived from a study of identical twins. TCRdb reanalysed the 5' RACE reads using MiXCR and keeps one entry per CDR3 protein. The data hold roughly 1.6 million distinct CDR3 sequences, with about 32% observed a single time. General study results and limits: Model-predicted out-of-frame TCR alpha sharing fell below observed values in monozygotic twins.

Sequenced input: cord blood. This clonotype was obtained from a newborn girl in good health. This chain links TRBV27 with TRBJ2-3, with D perhaps matching TRBD1 (5 bases). CDR3 region: CASSLNWGFDTQYF. As DNA, the CDR3 is TGTGCCAGCAGTTTAAATTGGGGCTTTGATACGCAGTATTTT.